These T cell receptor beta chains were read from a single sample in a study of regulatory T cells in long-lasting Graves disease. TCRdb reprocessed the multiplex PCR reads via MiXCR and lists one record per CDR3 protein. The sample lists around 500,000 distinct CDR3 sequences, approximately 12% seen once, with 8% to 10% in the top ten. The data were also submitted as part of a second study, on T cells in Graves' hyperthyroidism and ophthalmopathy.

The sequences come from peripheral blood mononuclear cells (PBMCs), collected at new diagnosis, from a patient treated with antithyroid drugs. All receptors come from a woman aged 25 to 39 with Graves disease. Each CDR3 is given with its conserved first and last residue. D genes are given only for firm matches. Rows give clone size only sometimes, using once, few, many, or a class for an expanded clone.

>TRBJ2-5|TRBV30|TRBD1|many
CACPRQGAQETQYF
TGTGCCTGCCCGCGACAGGGGGCCCAAGAGACCCAGTACTTC
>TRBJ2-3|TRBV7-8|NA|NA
CASSLGTESTQYF
TGTGCCAGCAGCTTAGGAACTGAGAGTACGCAGTATTTT
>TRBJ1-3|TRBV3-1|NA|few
CASSQVGVAAGNTIYF
TGTGCCAGCAGCCAAGTCGGGGTGGCGGCTGGAAACACCATATATTTT
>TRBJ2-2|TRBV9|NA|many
CASSWRGTGELFF
TGTGCCAGCAGCTGGAGGGGAACCGGGGAGCTGTTTTTT
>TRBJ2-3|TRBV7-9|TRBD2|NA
CASSSSLAGESTDTQYF
TGTGCCAGCAGCTCGAGTTTAGCGGGAGAGAGCACAGATACGCAGTATTTT
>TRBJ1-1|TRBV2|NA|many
CASNPGPGTEAFF
TGTGCCAGTAACCCCGGGCCAGGGACTGAAGCTTTCTTT
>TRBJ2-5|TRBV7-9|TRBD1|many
CASSSYRGGETQYF
TGTGCCAGCAGCTCTTACAGGGGTGGAGAGACCCAGTACTTC
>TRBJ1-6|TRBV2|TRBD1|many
CASKPRQGSNSPLHF
TGTGCCAGCAAACCCCGACAGGGCAGTAATTCACCCCTCCACTTT
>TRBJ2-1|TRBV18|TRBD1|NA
CASSLGQGYEQFF
TGTGCCAGCTCACTGGGACAGGGCTATGAGCAGTTCTTC
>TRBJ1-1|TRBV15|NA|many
CATSSGVDTEAFF
TGTGCCACCAGCTCTGGAGTCGACACTGAAGCTTTCTTT